A selection of T cell receptor beta chains follows, all from one sample in a study of cytomegalovirus exposure and HLA in healthy donors. Data came from immunoSEQ multiplex PCR; TCRdb stores just in-frame clones and leaves some out. The table includes more than 150,000 clones, around 82% detected once. The sequenced sample was PBMCs. These receptors all come from a woman younger than 30 in good health and CMV-seropositive. Both conserved end residues are part of each CDR3. Each record gives: J gene, V gene, D gene, clone size, CDR3 protein, CDR3 DNA. A D gene is named only where the DNA matches it firmly. Where a row states a size, it is once, few, many or the class of an expanded clone; other rows omit it.

J: TRBJ2-7; V: TRBV9; D: .; size: .; CDR3: CASSVGPGSYEQYF; DNA: TGTGCCAGCAGCGTAGGTCCAGGGTCCTACGAGCAGTACTTC
J: TRBJ2-5; V: TRBV7-9; D: TRBD2; size: .; CDR3: CASSPSLAAWETQYF; DNA: TGTGCCAGCAGCCCGTCCCTAGCGGCTTGGGAGACCCAGTACTTC
J: TRBJ2-2; V: TRBV5-4; D: TRBD1; size: few; CDR3: CASSLTGGPGELFF; DNA: TGTGCCAGCAGCTTGACAGGGGGCCCCGGGGAGCTGTTTTTT
J: TRBJ1-1; V: TRBV2; D: .; size: .; CDR3: CASSGLGVLGTWNTEAFF; DNA: TGTGCCAGCAGCGGACTCGGAGTTTTAGGGACATGGAACACTGAAGCTTTCTTT
J: TRBJ2-1; V: TRBV5-1; D: TRBD2; size: .; CDR3: CASSDLAGGSYNEQFF; DNA: TGCGCCAGCAGCGATCTAGCGGGGGGCTCCTACAATGAGCAGTTCTTC
J: TRBJ1-2; V: TRBV10-3; D: .; size: .; CDR3: CAISEPVGYTF; DNA: TGTGCCATCAGTGAGCCGGTTGGCTACACCTTC
J: TRBJ2-5; V: TRBV12-5; D: .; size: .; CDR3: CASGSMTWDITQETQYF; DNA: TGTGCTAGTGGCTCGATGACCTGGGACATAACCCAAGAGACCCAGTACTTC
J: TRBJ1-3; V: TRBV5-4; D: .; size: .; CDR3: CASSLGGLSGNTIYF; DNA: TGTGCCAGCAGCTTGGGAGGGCTTAGTGGAAACACCATATATTTT
J: TRBJ1-4; V: TRBV6-7; D: .; size: .; CDR3: CATNKTGNEKLFF; DNA: TGTGCCACCAACAAAACAGGGAATGAAAAACTGTTTTTT
J: TRBJ1-2; V: TRBV5-4; D: .; size: .; CDR3: CASSYRQNRGYTF; DNA: TGTGCCAGCAGCTACCGACAGAATCGGGGCTACACCTTC
J: TRBJ2-1; V: TRBV19; D: TRBD2; size: once; CDR3: CATQTSGSSYNEQFF; DNA: TGTGCCACCCAAACTAGCGGCAGCTCCTACAATGAGCAGTTCTTC
J: TRBJ1-5; V: TRBV19; D: TRBD1; size: .; CDR3: CASSKGQGRHNQPQHF; DNA: TGTGCCAGTAGTAAAGGACAGGGGAGACACAATCAGCCCCAGCATTTT
J: TRBJ1-6; V: TRBV9; D: .; size: .; CDR3: CASSARDIGSPLHF; DNA: TGTGCCAGCAGCGCCCGGGACATCGGATCACCCCTCCACTTT
J: TRBJ1-1; V: TRBV6-6; D: TRBD1; size: .; CDR3: CASSPGQGTYTEAFF; DNA: TGTGCCAGCAGCCCAGGACAGGGCACTTACACTGAAGCTTTCTTT
J: TRBJ2-3; V: TRBV9; D: TRBD2; size: .; CDR3: CASSPPAGGDTQYF; DNA: TGTGCCAGCAGCCCCCCAGCGGGGGGGGATACGCAGTATTTT
J: TRBJ1-2; V: TRBV2; D: TRBD1; size: .; CDR3: CASYYPDRNYGYTF; DNA: TGTGCCAGCTATTACCCGGACAGGAACTATGGCTACACCTTC
J: TRBJ2-3; V: TRBV5-1; D: TRBD1; size: .; CDR3: CASSLVTGMGGTDTQYF; DNA: TGCGCCAGCAGCTTGGTGACAGGGATGGGGGGCACAGATACGCAGTATTTT
J: TRBJ1-4; V: TRBV10-3; D: TRBD1; size: once; CDR3: CAISPQGEKLFF; DNA: TGTGCCATCAGCCCACAGGGGGAAAAACTGTTTTTT
J: TRBJ2-1; V: TRBV5-4; D: TRBD2; size: .; CDR3: CASSLRWVAGPYNEQFF; DNA: TGTGCCAGCAGCTTGAGATGGGTAGCGGGTCCCTACAATGAGCAGTTCTTC
J: TRBJ2-2; V: TRBV6-4; D: .; size: .; CDR3: CASSDRDNTGELFF; DNA: TGTGCCAGCAGTGACCGGGATAACACCGGGGAGCTGTTTTTT
J: TRBJ2-2; V: TRBV6-6; D: .; size: .; CDR3: CATKHPQGTGELFF; DNA: TGTGCCACCAAACACCCTCAGGGGACCGGGGAGCTGTTTTTT
J: TRBJ1-1; V: TRBV11-3; D: .; size: .; CDR3: CASSVGLNTEAFF; DNA: TGTGCCAGTTCCGTTGGGCTGAACACTGAAGCTTTCTTT
J: TRBJ2-7; V: TRBV6-4; D: TRBD1; size: .; CDR3: CASRARGQGYHEQYF; DNA: TGTGCCAGCAGGGCCAGAGGACAGGGGTACCACGAGCAGTACTTC
J: TRBJ2-6; V: TRBV9; D: .; size: .; CDR3: CASSVISGANVLTF; DNA: TGTGCCAGCAGCGTTATCTCTGGGGCCAACGTCCTGACTTTC
J: TRBJ1-5; V: TRBV2; D: .; size: .; CDR3: CASSVAQPQHF; DNA: TGTGCCAGCAGTGTGGCTCAGCCCCAGCATTTT
J: TRBJ2-4; V: TRBV6-1; D: .; size: .; CDR3: CASRDTGPAPIQYF; DNA: TGTGCCAGCAGAGACACAGGGCCGGCGCCCATTCAGTACTTC
J: TRBJ2-7; V: TRBV27; D: TRBD1; size: .; CDR3: CASSKTGQVLVEQYF; DNA: TGTGCCAGCAGTAAGACGGGACAGGTTCTAGTCGAGCAGTACTTC
J: TRBJ2-1; V: TRBV6-6; D: .; size: .; CDR3: CASSLGQPTYNEQFF; DNA: TGTGCCAGCAGCCTGGGACAACCAACCTACAATGAGCAGTTCTTC
J: TRBJ1-5; V: TRBV7-2; D: .; size: medium-sized; CDR3: CARDQGRGNQPQHF; DNA: TGTGCCAGAGATCAGGGCAGGGGCAATCAGCCCCAGCATTTT
J: TRBJ2-7; V: TRBV7-9; D: TRBD1; size: .; CDR3: CASSLGTDYYEQYF; DNA: TGTGCCAGCAGCTTGGGGACAGATTACTACGAGCAGTACTTC
J: TRBJ2-3; V: TRBV9; D: TRBD2; size: once; CDR3: CASSALAGGSTDTQYF; DNA: TGTGCCAGCAGCGCACTAGCGGGGGGGAGCACAGATACGCAGTATTTT
J: TRBJ1-6; V: TRBV9; D: .; size: .; CDR3: CASSPGRTDNLPLHF; DNA: TGTGCCAGCAGCCCGGGTCGGACAGATAACCTACCCCTCCACTTT
J: TRBJ1-5; V: TRBV18; D: TRBD1; size: .; CDR3: CASSPWGQGEGQPQHF; DNA: TGTGCCAGCTCACCATGGGGACAGGGGGAGGGTCAGCCCCAGCATTTT
J: TRBJ2-2; V: TRBV27; D: .; size: .; CDR3: CASSRYERGTANTGELFF; DNA: TGTGCCAGCAGCCGATACGAACGGGGGACAGCGAACACCGGGGAGCTGTTTTTT
J: TRBJ2-5; V: TRBV14; D: .; size: .; CDR3: CASSQDRRGLQYF; DNA: TGTGCCAGCAGCCAAGATCGTCGGGGTCTGCAGTACTTC
J: TRBJ1-5; V: TRBV5-8; D: .; size: .; CDR3: CASSLATDQPQHF; DNA: TGTGCCAGCAGCTTGGCCACAGATCAGCCCCAGCATTTT
J: TRBJ1-2; V: TRBV5-6; D: .; size: .; CDR3: CATRRVGLLGGYTF; DNA: TGTGCCACGCGCCGGGTTGGCCTACTTGGGGGCTACACCTTC
J: TRBJ2-3; V: TRBV6-4; D: TRBD2; size: few; CDR3: CASSVSGGAGNTQYF; DNA: TGTGCCAGCAGTGTGAGCGGGGGGGCTGGAAATACGCAGTATTTT
J: TRBJ1-4; V: TRBV7-8; D: TRBD1; size: .; CDR3: CASSIFDRVGEKLFF; DNA: TGTGCCAGCAGCATATTCGACAGGGTGGGGGAAAAACTGTTTTTT
J: TRBJ1-2; V: TRBV4-2; D: .; size: .; CDR3: CASSQELSLQGYGYTF; DNA: TGTGCCAGCAGCCAGGAGTTGTCCCTTCAGGGTTATGGCTACACCTTC
J: TRBJ1-6; V: TRBV5-4; D: .; size: .; CDR3: CASSLGGGGLNSPLHF; DNA: TGTGCCAGCAGCTTGGGAGGGGGGGGCCTGAATTCACCCCTCCACTTT
J: TRBJ2-5; V: TRBV27; D: .; size: once; CDR3: CASSLPGQIFQETQYF; DNA: TGTGCCAGCAGCCTCCCTGGACAGATCTTCCAAGAGACCCAGTACTTC
J: TRBJ2-7; V: TRBV18; D: .; size: .; CDR3: CASSNPGPSYEQYF; DNA: TGTGCCAGCTCAAACCCAGGCCCCTCCTACGAGCAGTACTTC
J: TRBJ1-5; V: TRBV5-8; D: .; size: many; CDR3: CASSLGLNQPQHF; DNA: TGTGCCAGCAGCTTGGGGCTTAATCAGCCCCAGCATTTT
J: TRBJ2-3; V: TRBV5-1; D: .; size: .; CDR3: CASSPRGGLSTDTQYF; DNA: TGCGCCAGCAGCCCCCGGGGTGGGTTAAGCACAGATACGCAGTATTTT
J: TRBJ1-4; V: TRBV7-6; D: .; size: .; CDR3: CASSLNTGTGEKLFF; DNA: TGTGCCAGCAGCTTAAACACAGGGACGGGTGAAAAACTGTTTTTT
J: TRBJ1-2; V: TRBV5-4; D: TRBD1; size: .; CDR3: CASSSGQDVHYGYTF; DNA: TGTGCCAGCAGCTCGGGACAGGATGTTCACTATGGCTACACCTTC
J: TRBJ2-7; V: TRBV6-1; D: TRBD1; size: .; CDR3: CASSSWTGYEQYF; DNA: TGTGCCAGCAGTTCCTGGACAGGGTACGAGCAGTACTTC
J: TRBJ1-2; V: TRBV7-9; D: TRBD1; size: .; CDR3: CASSLSTGNYGYTF; DNA: TGTGCCAGCAGCTTATCGACAGGGAACTATGGCTACACCTTC
J: TRBJ2-7; V: TRBV7-2; D: TRBD2; size: .; CDR3: CASSRAVGLAEIWQYF; DNA: TGTGCCAGCAGCCGAGCGGTTGGACTAGCGGAAATATGGCAGTACTTC
J: TRBJ2-7; V: TRBV4-3; D: .; size: .; CDR3: CASSQEARGSYEQYF; DNA: TGCGCCAGCAGCCAAGAAGCGCGGGGAAGCTACGAGCAGTACTTC
J: TRBJ2-5; V: TRBV18; D: TRBD2; size: .; CDR3: CASSRSGGETQYF; DNA: TGTGCCAGCTCACGTTCCGGGGGGGAGACCCAGTACTTC
J: TRBJ1-1; V: TRBV10-3; D: .; size: .; CDR3: CAARQDLNTEAFF; DNA: TGTGCCGCACGACAGGACTTGAACACTGAAGCTTTCTTT
J: TRBJ1-6; V: TRBV4-1; D: TRBD1; size: .; CDR3: CASSQLWGDSYNSPLHF; DNA: TGCGCCAGCAGCCAACTTTGGGGGGACAGCTATAATTCACCCCTCCACTTT
J: TRBJ2-2; V: TRBV7-9; D: TRBD1; size: few; CDR3: CASSYSGTAGELFF; DNA: TGTGCCAGCAGCTACTCCGGGACAGCCGGGGAGCTGTTTTTT
J: TRBJ2-5; V: TRBV5-1; D: .; size: .; CDR3: CASSLVTGQETQYF; DNA: TGCGCCAGCAGCTTGGTGACAGGCCAAGAGACCCAGTACTTC
J: TRBJ1-1; V: TRBV25-1; D: .; size: .; CDR3: CASSDHQASTEAFF; DNA: TGTGCCAGCAGTGACCATCAAGCAAGCACTGAAGCTTTCTTT
J: TRBJ2-7; V: TRBV13; D: TRBD2; size: .; CDR3: CASSPGTSGYEQYF; DNA: TGTGCCAGCAGCCCCGGGACTAGCGGCTACGAGCAGTACTTC
J: TRBJ1-2; V: TRBV5-1; D: .; size: .; CDR3: CASSLGGQSDFGYTF; DNA: TGCGCCAGCAGCTTGGGTGGCCAGTCAGACTTTGGCTACACCTTC